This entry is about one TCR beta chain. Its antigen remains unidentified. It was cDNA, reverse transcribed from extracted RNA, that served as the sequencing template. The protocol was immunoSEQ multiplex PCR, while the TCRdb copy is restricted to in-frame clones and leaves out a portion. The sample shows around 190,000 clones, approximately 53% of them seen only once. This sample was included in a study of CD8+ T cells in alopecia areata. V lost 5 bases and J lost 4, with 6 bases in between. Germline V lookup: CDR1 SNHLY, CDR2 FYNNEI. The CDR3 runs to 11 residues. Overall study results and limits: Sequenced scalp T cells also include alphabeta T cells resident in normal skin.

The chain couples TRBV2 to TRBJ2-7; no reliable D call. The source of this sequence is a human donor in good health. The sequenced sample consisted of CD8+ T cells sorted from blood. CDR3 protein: CASSTIYEQYF. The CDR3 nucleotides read TGTGCCAGCAGTACCATATACGAGCAGTACTTC. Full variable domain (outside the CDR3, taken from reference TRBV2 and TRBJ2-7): EPEVTQTPSHQVTQMGQEVILRCVPISNHLYFYWYRQILGQKVEFLVSFYNNEISEKSEIFDDQFSVERPDGSNFTLKIRSTKLEDSAMYFCASSTIYEQYFGPGTRLTVT.